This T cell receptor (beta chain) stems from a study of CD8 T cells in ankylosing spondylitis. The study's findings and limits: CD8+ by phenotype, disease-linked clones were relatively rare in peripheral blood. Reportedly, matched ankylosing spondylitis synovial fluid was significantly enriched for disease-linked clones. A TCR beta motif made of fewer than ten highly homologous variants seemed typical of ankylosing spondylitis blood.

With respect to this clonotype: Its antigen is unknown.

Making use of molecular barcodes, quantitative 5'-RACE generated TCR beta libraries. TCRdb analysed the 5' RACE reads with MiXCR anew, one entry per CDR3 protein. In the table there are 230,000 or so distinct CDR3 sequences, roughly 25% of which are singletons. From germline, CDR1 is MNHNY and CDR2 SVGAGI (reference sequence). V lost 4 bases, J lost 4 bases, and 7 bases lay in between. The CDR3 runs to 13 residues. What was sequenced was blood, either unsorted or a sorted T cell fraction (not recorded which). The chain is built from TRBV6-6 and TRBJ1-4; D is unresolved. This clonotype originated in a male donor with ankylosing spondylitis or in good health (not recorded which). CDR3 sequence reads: CASSSLFNEKLFF. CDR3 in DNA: TGTGCCAGCAGTTCCCTTTTTAATGAAAAACTGTTTTTT.